The T cell receptor beta chain under discussion was sequenced for a study of shared clonotypes between healthy human individuals. Study as a whole: The donors, a couple of women and a few men, were aged 18 to 49. Each donor contributed plates that comprised three CD4 naive, three CD4 memory, two CD8 naive and one CD8 memory.

This clone appeared a single time. Its matching antigen is unknown. Study results and limitations: Sample collection involved blood only; tissue repertoires are likely different.

Replicate sorted-subset PCRs were loaded with around 210 ng DNA, about 30,000 T cell genomes. Method: immunoSEQ multiplex PCR; TCRdb's copy keeps in-frame clones and lacks some. Seen here are 2 million to 2.5 million clones, approximately 94% observed once, and the top ten hold around 0.13%. From germline, CDR1 is SNHLY and CDR2 FYNNEI. This CDR3 comprises 15 residues. V dropped 6 bases and J dropped 5; count of bases not matched to a gene: 9. Sequencing was done on a sample of naive CD4+ T cells sorted from blood. Subset here: CD45RA+ positively selected. The TCR originated in a young man in good health. J is TRBJ2-1 and V is TRBV2; TRBD1 aligns across 8 bases. The CDR3 is CASRFRSTGDNEQFF. The CDR3 bases are TGTGCCAGCAGGTTCCGTTCGACAGGGGACAATGAGCAGTTCTTC.